The clone carrying this T cell receptor (beta chain) has a count of ten or more. Its antigen remains unidentified. The data stem from a study of identical twins. Study conclusions and caveats: Zero-insertion findings could be partly confounded by invariant cells (MAIT and iNKT cells).

V lost 1 base and J 8 bases, leaving 17 bases between the germline ends. Per germline, CDR1 SEHNR and CDR2 FQNEAQ (reference sequence). The CDR3 has 15 amino acids. TCRdb re-analysed the 5' RACE reads in MiXCR, keeping a single row per CDR3 protein. The sample consists of around 300,000 distinct CDR3 sequences, about 8.3% of them appearing once. These data also featured in a second study, about yellow fever vaccine responses in identical twins.

Specimen: memory (CD45RO+) T cells sorted from blood. This receptor was identified in a woman aged 18-29 years in good health. The chain is built from TRBV7-9 and TRBJ1-2; weak D call: TRBD1 (5 bases). In DNA form, the CDR3 reads TGTGCCAGCAGCTTAGATGCCGGGGCCGGAGTGGGCTACACCTTC. Amino acid sequence: CASSLDAGAGVGYTF.